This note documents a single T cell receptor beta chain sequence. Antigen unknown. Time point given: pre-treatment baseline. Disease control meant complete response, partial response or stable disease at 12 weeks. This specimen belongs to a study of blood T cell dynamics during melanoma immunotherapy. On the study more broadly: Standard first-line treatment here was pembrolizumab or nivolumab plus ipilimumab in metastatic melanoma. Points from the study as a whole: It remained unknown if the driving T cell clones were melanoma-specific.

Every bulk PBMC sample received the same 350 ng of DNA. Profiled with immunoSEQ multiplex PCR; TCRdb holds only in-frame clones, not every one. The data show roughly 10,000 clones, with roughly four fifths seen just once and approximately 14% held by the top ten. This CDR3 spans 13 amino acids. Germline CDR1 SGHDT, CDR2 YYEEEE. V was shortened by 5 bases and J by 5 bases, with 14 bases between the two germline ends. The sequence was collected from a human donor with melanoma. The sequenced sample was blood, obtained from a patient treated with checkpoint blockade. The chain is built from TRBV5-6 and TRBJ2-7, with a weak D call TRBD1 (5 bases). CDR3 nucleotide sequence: TGTGCCAGCAGTTACTCAGGGTCCGACGAGCAGTACTTC. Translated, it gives CASSYSGSDEQYF.